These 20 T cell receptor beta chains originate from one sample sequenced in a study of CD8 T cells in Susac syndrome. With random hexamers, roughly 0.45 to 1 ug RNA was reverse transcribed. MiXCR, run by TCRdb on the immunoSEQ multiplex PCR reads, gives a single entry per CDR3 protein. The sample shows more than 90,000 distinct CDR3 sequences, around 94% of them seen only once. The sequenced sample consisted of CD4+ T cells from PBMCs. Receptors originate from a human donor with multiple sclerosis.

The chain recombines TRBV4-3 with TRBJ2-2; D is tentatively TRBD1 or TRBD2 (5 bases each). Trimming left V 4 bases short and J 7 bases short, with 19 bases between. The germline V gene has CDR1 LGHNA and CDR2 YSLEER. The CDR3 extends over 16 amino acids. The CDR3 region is CASSPTPKWGSGELFF. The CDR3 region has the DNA TGCGCCAGCAGCCCTACCCCCAAGTGGGGGAGCGGGGAGCTGTTTTTT.

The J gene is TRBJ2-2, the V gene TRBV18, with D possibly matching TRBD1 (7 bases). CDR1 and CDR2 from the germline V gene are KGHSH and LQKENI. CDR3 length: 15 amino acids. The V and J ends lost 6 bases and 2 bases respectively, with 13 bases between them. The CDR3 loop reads CASSPQGGNTGELFF. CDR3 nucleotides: TGTGCCAGCTCCCCCCAGGGGGGCAACACCGGGGAGCTGTTTTTT.

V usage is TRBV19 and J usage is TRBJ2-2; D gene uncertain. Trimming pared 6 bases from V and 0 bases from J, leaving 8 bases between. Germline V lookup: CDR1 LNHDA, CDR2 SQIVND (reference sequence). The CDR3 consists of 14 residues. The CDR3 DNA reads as TGTGCCAGTAGACCAGGACCGAACACCGGGGAGCTGTTTTTT. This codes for CASRPGPNTGELFF.

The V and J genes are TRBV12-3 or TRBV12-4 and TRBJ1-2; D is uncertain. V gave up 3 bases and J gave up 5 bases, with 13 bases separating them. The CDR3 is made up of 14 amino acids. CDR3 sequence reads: CASSFTSAVYGYTF. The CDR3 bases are TGTGCCAGCAGTTTTACTTCAGCCGTGTATGGCTACACCTTC.

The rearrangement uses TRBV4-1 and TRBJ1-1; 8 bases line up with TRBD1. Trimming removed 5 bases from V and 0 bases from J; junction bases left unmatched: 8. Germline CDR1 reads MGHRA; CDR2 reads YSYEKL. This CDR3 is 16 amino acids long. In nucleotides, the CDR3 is TGCGCCAGCAGCAACGGACAGGGTGTTTTGAACACTGAAGCTTTCTTT. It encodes CASSNGQGVLNTEAFF.

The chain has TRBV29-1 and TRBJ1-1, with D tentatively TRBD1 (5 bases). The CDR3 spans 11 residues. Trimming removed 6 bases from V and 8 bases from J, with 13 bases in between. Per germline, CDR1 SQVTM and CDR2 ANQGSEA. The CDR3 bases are TGCAGCGTCCGAACGGGGGTGGAAGCTTTCTTT. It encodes CSVRTGVEAFF.

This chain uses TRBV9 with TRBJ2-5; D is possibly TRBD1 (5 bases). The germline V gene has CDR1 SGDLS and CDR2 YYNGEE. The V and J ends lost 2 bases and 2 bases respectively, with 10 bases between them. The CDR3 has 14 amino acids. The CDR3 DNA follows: TGTGCCAGCAGCGTGGAGCAGGGACAAGAGACCCAGTACTTC. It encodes CASSVEQGQETQYF.

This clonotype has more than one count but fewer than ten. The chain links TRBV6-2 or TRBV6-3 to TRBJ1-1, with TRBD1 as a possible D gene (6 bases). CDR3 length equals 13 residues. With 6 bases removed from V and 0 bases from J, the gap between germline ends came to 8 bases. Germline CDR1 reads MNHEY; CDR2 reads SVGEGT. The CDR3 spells CASRGAVNTEAFF. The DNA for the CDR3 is TGTGCCAGCAGGGGGGCGGTGAACACTGAAGCTTTCTTT.

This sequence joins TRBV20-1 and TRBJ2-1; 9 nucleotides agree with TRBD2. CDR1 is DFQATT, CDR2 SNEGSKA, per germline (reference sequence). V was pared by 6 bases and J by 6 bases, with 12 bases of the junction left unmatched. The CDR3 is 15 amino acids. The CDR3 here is CSAPPWAGGLNEQFF. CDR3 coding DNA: TGCAGTGCCCCCCCGTGGGCGGGGGGGCTCAATGAGCAGTTCTTC.

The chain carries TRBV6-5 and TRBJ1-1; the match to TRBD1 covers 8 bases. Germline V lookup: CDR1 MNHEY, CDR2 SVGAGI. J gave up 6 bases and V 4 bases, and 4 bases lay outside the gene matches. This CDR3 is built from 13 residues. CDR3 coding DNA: TGTGCCAGCAGTTCCGGGACAGGTCCTGAAGCTTTCTTT. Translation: CASSSGTGPEAFF.

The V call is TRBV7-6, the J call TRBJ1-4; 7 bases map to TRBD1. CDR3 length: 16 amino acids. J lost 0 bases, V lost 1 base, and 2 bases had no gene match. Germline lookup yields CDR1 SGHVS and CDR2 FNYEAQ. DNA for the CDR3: TGTGCCAGCAGCTTAGGCGACAGGGCAACTAATGAAAAACTGTTTTTT. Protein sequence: CASSLGDRATNEKLFF.

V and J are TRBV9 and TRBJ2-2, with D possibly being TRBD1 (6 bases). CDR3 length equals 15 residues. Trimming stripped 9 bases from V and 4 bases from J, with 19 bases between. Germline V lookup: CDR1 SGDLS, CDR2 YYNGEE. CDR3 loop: CATAQGSVGTGELFF. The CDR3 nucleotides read TGTGCCACCGCCCAGGGGAGTGTCGGCACCGGGGAGCTGTTTTTT. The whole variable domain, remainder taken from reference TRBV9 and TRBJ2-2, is DSGVTQTPKHLITATGQRVTLRCSPRSGDLSVYWYQQSLDQGLQFLIQYYNGEERAKGNILERFSAQQFPDLHSELNLSSLELGDSALYFCATAQGSVGTGELFFGEGSRLTVL.

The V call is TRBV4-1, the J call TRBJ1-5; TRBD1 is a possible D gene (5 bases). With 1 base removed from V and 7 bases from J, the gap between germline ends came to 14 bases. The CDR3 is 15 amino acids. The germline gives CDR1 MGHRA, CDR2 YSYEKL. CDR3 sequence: CASSQAAGQEQPQHF. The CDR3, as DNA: TGCGCCAGCAGCCAAGCGGCGGGGCAGGAGCAGCCCCAGCATTTT.

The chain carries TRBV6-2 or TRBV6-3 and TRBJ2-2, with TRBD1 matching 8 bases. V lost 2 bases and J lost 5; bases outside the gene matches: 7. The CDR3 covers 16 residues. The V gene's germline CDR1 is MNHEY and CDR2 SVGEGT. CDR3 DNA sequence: TGTGCCAGCAGTTACGACAGGGGTCATTGGACCGGGGAGCTGTTTTTT. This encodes CASSYDRGHWTGELFF.

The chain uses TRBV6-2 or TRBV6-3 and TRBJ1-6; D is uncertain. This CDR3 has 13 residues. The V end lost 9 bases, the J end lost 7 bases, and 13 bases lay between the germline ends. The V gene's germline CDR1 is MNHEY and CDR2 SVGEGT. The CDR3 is CASEKIWNSPLHF. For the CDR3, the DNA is TGTGCCAGTGAGAAGATTTGGAATTCACCCCTCCACTTT.

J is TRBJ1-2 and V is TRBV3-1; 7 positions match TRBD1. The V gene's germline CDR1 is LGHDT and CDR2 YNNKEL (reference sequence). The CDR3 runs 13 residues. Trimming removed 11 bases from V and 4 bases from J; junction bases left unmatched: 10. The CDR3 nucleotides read TGTGCCTCATACAATAGGGACAGCTATGGCTACACCTTC. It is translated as CASYNRDSYGYTF.

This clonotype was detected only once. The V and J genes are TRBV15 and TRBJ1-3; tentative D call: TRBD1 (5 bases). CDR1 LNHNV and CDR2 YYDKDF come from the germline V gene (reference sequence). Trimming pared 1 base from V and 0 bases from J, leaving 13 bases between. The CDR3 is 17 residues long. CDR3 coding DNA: TGTGCCACCAGCAGAGCCTTCCGGGACGCCTCTGGAAACACCATATATTTT. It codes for CATSRAFRDASGNTIYF.

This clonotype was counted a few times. The CDR3 here is CAWSPPGNEQYF. As DNA, the CDR3 is TGTGCCTGGAGTCCCCCGGGAAACGAGCAGTACTTC. The rearrangement joins TRBV30 to TRBJ2-7, with a tentative D call TRBD2 (5 bases). V was trimmed by 2 bases and J by 5 bases, leaving 10 bases between them. Germline V lookup: CDR1 GTSNPN, CDR2 SVGIG (reference sequence). This CDR3 comprises 12 residues. The whole variable domain, filled in from reference TRBV30 and TRBJ2-7, reads SQTIHQWPATLVQPVGSPLSLECTVEGTSNPNLYWYRQAAGRGLQLLFYSVGIGQISSEVPQNLSASRPQDRQFILSSKKLLLSDSGFYLCAWSPPGNEQYFGPGTRLTVT.

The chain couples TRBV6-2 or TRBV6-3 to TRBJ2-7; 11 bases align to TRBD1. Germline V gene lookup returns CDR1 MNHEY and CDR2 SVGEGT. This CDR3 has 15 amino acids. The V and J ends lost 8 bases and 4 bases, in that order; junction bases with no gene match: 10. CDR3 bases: TGTGCCAGCTCTACCCGGGACAGGGGGTGGTACGAGCAGTACTTC. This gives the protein CASSTRDRGWYEQYF.

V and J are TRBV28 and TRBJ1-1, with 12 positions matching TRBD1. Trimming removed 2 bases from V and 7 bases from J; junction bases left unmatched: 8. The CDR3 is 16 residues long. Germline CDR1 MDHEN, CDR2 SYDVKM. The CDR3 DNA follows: TGTGCCAGCAGTTTAAGTCTAGGGACAGGGGGCAATGAAGCTTTCTTT. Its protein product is CASSLSLGTGGNEAFF.